This TCR beta chain was sequenced in a study of control samples from healthy donors and cancer patients. Some clones are missing from TCRdb's copy, which holds only in-frame ones; the method was immunoSEQ multiplex PCR. The sample lists 400,000 to 450,000 clones, approximately 90% occurring once. V lost 3 bases and J lost 5; bases outside the gene matches: 4. In germline, CDR1 is KGHSH, CDR2 LQKENI. The CDR3 has 14 amino acids. This sequence originates from a man aged 40-49 years with head and neck cancer. The chain uses TRBV18 and TRBJ1-5; 7 bases agree with TRBD1. Sequences were obtained from PBMCs. The CDR3 sequence: CASSPSTGDQPQHF. The CDR3 nucleotides are TGTGCCAGCTCACCCAGTACAGGGGATCAGCCCCAGCATTTT.